This T cell receptor (beta chain) was documented in a study of T cells after yellow fever vaccination. Ten or more counts support this clonotype. Its cognate antigen is unknown. V lost 0 bases, J lost 2 bases, and 9 bases lay in between. The CDR3 has 14 residues. Germline V gene sequence: CDR1 SGHRS, CDR2 YFSETQ. Generation of TCR cDNA used 5'RACE template switching (which added a universal primer site and UMIs). TCRdb used MiXCR to reprocess the 5' RACE reads, holding one entry per CDR3 protein. The data contain under 600,000 distinct CDR3 sequences, around a fifth of them singletons. Notes on the study in general: Of the clonotypes, a small share occurred in both CD4 and CD8 compartments. Most primary-vaccination clones recurred post-booster (around 95% CD4, around 88% CD8).

The clonotype was recovered from a man between 18 and 29 years old who received the YFV17D yellow fever vaccine. V usage is TRBV5-1 and J usage is TRBJ2-7; tentative D call: TRBD1 (5 bases). Here the sequenced sample was PBMCs, taken roughly 20 days after the first yellow fever vaccination. In nucleotides, the CDR3 is TGCGCCAGCAGCTTGGCCCCAGGGCCCTACGAGCAGTACTTC. Translating it yields CASSLAPGPYEQYF. Full variable domain (rest looked up from reference TRBV5-1 and TRBJ2-7): KAGVTQTPRYLIKTRGQQVTLSCSPISGHRSVSWYQQTPGQGLQFLFEYFSETQRNKGNFPGRFSGRQFSNSRSEMNVSTLELGDSALYLCASSLAPGPYEQYFGPGTRLTVT.